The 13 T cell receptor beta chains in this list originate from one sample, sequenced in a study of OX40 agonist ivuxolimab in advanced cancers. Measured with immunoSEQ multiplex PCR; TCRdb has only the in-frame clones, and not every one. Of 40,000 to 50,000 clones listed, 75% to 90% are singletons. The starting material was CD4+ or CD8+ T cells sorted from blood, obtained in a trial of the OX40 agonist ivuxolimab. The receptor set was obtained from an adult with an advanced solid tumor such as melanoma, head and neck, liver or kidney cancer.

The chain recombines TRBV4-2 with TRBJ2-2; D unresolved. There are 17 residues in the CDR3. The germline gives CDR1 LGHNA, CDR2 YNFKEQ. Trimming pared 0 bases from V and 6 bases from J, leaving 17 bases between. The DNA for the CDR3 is TGTGCCAGCAGCCAAGATCTCCCTTCTAGGATGGCCGGGGAGCTGTTTTTT. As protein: CASSQDLPSRMAGELFF.

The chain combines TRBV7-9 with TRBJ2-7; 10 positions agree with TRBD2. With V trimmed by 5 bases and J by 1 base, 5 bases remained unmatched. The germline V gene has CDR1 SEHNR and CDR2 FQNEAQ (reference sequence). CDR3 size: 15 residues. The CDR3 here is CASSPRTSGSYEQYF. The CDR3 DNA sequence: TGTGCCAGCAGCCCGCGGACTAGCGGTTCCTACGAGCAGTACTTC.

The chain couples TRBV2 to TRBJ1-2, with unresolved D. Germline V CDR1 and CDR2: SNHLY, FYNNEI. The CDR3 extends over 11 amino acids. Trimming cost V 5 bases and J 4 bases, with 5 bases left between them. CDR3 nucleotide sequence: TGTGCCAGCAGTTACAGCTATGGCTACACCTTC. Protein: CASSYSYGYTF. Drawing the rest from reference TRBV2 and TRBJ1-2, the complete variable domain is EPEVTQTPSHQVTQMGQEVILRCVPISNHLYFYWYRQILGQKVEFLVSFYNNEISEKSEIFDDQFSVERPDGSNFTLKIRSTKLEDSAMYFCASSYSYGYTFGSGTRLTVV.

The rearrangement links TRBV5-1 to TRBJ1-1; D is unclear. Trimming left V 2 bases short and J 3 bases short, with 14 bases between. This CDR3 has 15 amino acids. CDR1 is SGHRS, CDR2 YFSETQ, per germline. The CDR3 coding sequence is TGCGCCAGCAGCTTCCGCTACGGGGAATACACTGAAGCTTTCTTT. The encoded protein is CASSFRYGEYTEAFF.

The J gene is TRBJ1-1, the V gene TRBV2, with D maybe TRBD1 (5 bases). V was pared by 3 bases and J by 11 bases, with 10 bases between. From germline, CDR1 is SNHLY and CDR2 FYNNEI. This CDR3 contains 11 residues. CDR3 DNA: TGTGCCAGCAGTGATGGGGCGGACGCTTTCTTT. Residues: CASSDGADAFF.

For the CDR3, the DNA is TGTGCCAGCACCCCGACTAGCCAGAGCTCCTACAATGAGCAGTTCTTC. It yields the protein CASTPTSQSSYNEQFF. The chain combines TRBV5-6 with TRBJ2-1; 7 positions agree with TRBD2. V trimming: 6 bases; J trimming: 0 bases; junction bases outside the gene matches: 9. The CDR3 extends over 16 amino acids. Germline values: CDR1 SGHDT, CDR2 YYEEEE. The full variable domain, rest sourced from reference TRBV5-6 and TRBJ2-1, is DAGVTQSPTHLIKTRGQQVTLRCSPKSGHDTVSWYQQALGQGPQFIFQYYEEEERQRGNFPDRFSGHQFPNYSSELNVNALLLGDSALYLCASTPTSQSSYNEQFFGPGTRLTVL.

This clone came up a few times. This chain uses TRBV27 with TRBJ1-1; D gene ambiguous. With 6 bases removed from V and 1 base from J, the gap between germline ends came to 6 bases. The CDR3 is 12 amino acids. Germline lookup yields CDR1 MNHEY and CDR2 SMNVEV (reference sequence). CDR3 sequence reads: CASREGNTEAFF. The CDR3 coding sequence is TGTGCCAGCAGGGAGGGGAACACTGAAGCTTTCTTT.

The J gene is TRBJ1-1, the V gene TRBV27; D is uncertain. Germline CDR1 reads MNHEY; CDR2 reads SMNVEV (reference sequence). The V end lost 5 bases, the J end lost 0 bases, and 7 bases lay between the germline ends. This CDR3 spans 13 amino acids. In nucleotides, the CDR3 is TGTGCCAGCAGTCTGGACCTGAACACTGAAGCTTTCTTT. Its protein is CASSLDLNTEAFF.

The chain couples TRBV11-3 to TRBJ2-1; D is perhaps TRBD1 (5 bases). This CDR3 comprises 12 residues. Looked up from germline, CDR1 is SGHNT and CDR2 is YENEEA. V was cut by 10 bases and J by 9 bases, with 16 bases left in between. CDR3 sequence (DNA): TGTGCCACCGAAGGGGCGAGGAGTGAGCAGTTCTTC. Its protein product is CATEGARSEQFF.

The CDR3 sequence is CSVDLVTGAPEAFF. Written as DNA, the CDR3 is TGCAGCGTTGACCTTGTTACAGGGGCCCCTGAAGCTTTCTTT. This chain joins TRBV29-1 and TRBJ1-1; TRBD1 matches 7 bases. The CDR3 spans 14 residues. Germline-derived CDR1 and CDR2 are SQVTM and ANQGSEA. Trimming at V came to 3 bases and at J to 6 bases, leaving 10 bases not matched to a gene. The whole variable domain, remainder taken from reference TRBV29-1 and TRBJ1-1, is SAVISQKPSRDICQRGTSLTIQCQVDSQVTMMFWYRQQPGQSLTLIATANQGSEATYESGFVIDKFPISRPNLTFSTLTVSNMSPEDSSIYLCSVDLVTGAPEAFFGQGTRLTVV.

Here the CDR3 DNA reads TGCGCCAGCAGCCAGGCAGCGGGAGGGGAGACCCAGTACTTC. The encoded protein is CASSQAAGGETQYF. The chain joins TRBV4-1 to TRBJ2-5, with 10 bases lining up with TRBD2. This CDR3 contains 14 residues. Unmatched junction bases numbered 3, after V lost 3 bases and J lost 5 bases. In germline, CDR1 is MGHRA, CDR2 YSYEKL.

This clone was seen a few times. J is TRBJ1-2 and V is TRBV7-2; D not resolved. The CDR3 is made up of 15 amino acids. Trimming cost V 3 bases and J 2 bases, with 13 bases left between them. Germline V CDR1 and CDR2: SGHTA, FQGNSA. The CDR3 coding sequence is TGTGCCAGCAGCTTTGGTACCCTTTCCAACTATGGCTACACCTTC. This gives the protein CASSFGTLSNYGYTF.

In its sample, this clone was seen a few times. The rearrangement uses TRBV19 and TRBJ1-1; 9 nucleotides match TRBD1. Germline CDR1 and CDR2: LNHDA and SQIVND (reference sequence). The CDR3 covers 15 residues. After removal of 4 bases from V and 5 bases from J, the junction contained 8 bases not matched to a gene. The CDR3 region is CASSTQGAGWTEAFF. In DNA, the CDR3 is TGTGCCAGTAGTACACAGGGGGCTGGATGGACTGAAGCTTTCTTT.